This T cell receptor (beta chain) was captured by sequencing in a study of molecular identifiers for immune sequencing clone quantification. Each library that profiled naive CD8 cells came from around 18,000 to 910,000 sorted cells with 10%, 30% or 50% RNA. For naive CD8 T cells, sorting used the CD8+CD4-CCR7+CD45RA+ phenotype. The table lists this clonotype with many counts. Listed TCR primers and previously described methods were used for bulk TCR libraries. In TCRdb, the PCR reads were re-called with MiXCR into one record per CDR3 protein. The sample contains about 640,000 distinct CDR3 sequences, about 20% of which appear only once. With 1 base removed from V and 1 base from J, the gap between germline ends came to 10 bases. CDR3 length equals 15 residues.

The chain joins TRBV12-3 or TRBV12-4 to TRBJ1-1, with a tentative D call TRBD1 (5 bases). The origin of this receptor is a human donor in good health. Some libraries in this study had Jurkat cell RNA spiked in. What was sequenced was naive CD8+ T cells from blood, with Jurkat cell RNA spiked in. Subset specified: FACS-sorted CD8+CD4-CCR7+CD45RA+ naive T cells. The CDR3 DNA sequence: TGTGCCAGCAGTTTAGAAGAGGGGTGGAACACTGAAGCTTTCTTT. Protein: CASSLEEGWNTEAFF.